A selection of T cell receptor beta chains follows, all from one sample in a study of blood T cell repertoires in COVID-19. Sequencing was performed with immunoSEQ multiplex PCR; in TCRdb, only in-frame clones are kept and a portion is missing. Of fewer than 250,000 clones listed, nearly 85% are singletons. The sample consisted of peripheral blood. These receptors all stem from a human donor in a cohort sampled during active COVID-19. The CDR3 runs from the conserved cysteine through the conserved F or W. D genes are given only for firm matches.

J	V	D	CDR3
TRBJ2-3	TRBV27	TRBD2	CASRPNGLAGSDTQYF
TRBJ2-1	TRBV3-1/TRBV3-2	TRBD1	CASSPLTGGNEQFF
TRBJ1-6	TRBV10-2	TRBD1	CASRGTGGNSPLHF
TRBJ2-2	TRBV4-1	TRBD1	CASSQARTGPAGELFF
TRBJ2-5	TRBV10-2	TRBD2	CASSEGAGGAQETQYF
TRBJ1-4	TRBV18	TRBD1	CASSPQFAGQGATNEKLFF
TRBJ1-4	TRBV27	-	CASSQRRVNEKLFF
TRBJ1-4	TRBV30	-	CACGGSSVKLFF
TRBJ2-3	TRBV7-2	TRBD2	CASSPPGSGRDTQYF
TRBJ1-6	TRBV4-1	-	CASSLSAGDTYNSPLHF
TRBJ2-5	TRBV2	-	CASRPTGLGFWETQYF
TRBJ2-7	TRBV7-9	TRBD2	CASSYRAGAYEQYF
TRBJ2-4	TRBV21-1	-	CASSKVMTGAILAKNIQYF
TRBJ1-4	TRBV5-1	TRBD1	CASRGQGSLNEKLFF
TRBJ1-5	TRBV7-9	TRBD1	CASSSTTDRGDQPQHF
TRBJ2-2	TRBV7-6	-	CASSLVGGGTGELFF
TRBJ1-4	TRBV2	TRBD1	CASRSSTGWDEKLFF
TRBJ2-3	TRBV3-1/TRBV3-2	TRBD2	CASSYSGAGDTQYF
TRBJ2-5	TRBV3-1/TRBV3-2	-	CASSQQVQETQYF
TRBJ2-3	TRBV5-4	TRBD1	CASSLDRGKTDTQYF
TRBJ1-1	TRBV30	TRBD1	CAWNGQENTEAFF
TRBJ2-1	TRBV10-2	-	CASSESEAGDNKDEQFF
TRBJ1-3	TRBV5-1	TRBD1	CASSPRQGDSIYF
TRBJ1-3	TRBV5-6	TRBD1	CASKGTGLLSGNTIYF
TRBJ1-5	TRBV3-1/TRBV3-2	-	CASSPPGYSNQPQHF
TRBJ2-5	TRBV28	-	CASSSTGVGGTQYF
TRBJ2-2	TRBV11-3	-	CASSLTGSNTGELFF
TRBJ1-5	TRBV6-5	-	CASSYSGSPNQPQHF
TRBJ1-5	TRBV6-1	-	CASSEGLYNQPQHF
TRBJ1-1	TRBV5-4	-	CASSYGRGDTEAFF
TRBJ2-7	TRBV2	-	CASSLNPGHISSYEQYF
TRBJ2-5	TRBV24-1	-	CATSDLRGSGETQYF
TRBJ1-6	TRBV5-1	-	CASSLARTTISQSPLHF
TRBJ2-7	TRBV27	TRBD2	CASSLSRESYEQYF
TRBJ1-1	TRBV27	TRBD1	CASSSQGAYTEAFF
TRBJ2-3	TRBV27	TRBD1	CASSFLGQGAITDTQYF
TRBJ1-2	TRBV28	-	CASSPPRGYGYTF
TRBJ2-7	TRBV6-5	-	CASSYLRDYEQYF
TRBJ1-1	TRBV10-3	TRBD1	CAARQGNTEAFF
TRBJ2-1	TRBV5-5	-	CASSLGVNEQFF
TRBJ2-7	TRBV6-5	TRBD1	CASSRQGYEQYF
TRBJ1-4	TRBV19	-	CASSIGGTTNEKLFF
TRBJ2-1	TRBV3-1/TRBV3-2	-	CASSPQGVPEQFF
TRBJ2-7	TRBV11-2	TRBD1	CASSLKDRVSEQYF
TRBJ1-1	TRBV6-6	-	CASSGTTGRVNTEAFF
TRBJ1-3	TRBV7-9	TRBD1	CASSLEAGGVGNTIYF
TRBJ1-5	TRBV19	TRBD1	CASSTDRGSNQPQHF
TRBJ2-3	TRBV24-1	TRBD2	CATSGSTSGTDTQYF
TRBJ1-4	TRBV27	TRBD1	CASSQYRGDEKLFF
TRBJ2-1	TRBV7-2	TRBD2	CASSLLGSGVYNEQFF
TRBJ1-1	TRBV19	-	CASRPQVKNTEAFF
TRBJ2-5	TRBV5-1	TRBD2	CASSSGTSGGAETQYF
TRBJ1-3	TRBV5-1	-	CASSLAGSSVGNTIYF
TRBJ1-2	TRBV7-2	-	CASSLSTGRGGYGYTF
TRBJ1-2	TRBV12-3/TRBV12-4	-	CASSFLPNYGYTF
TRBJ1-1	TRBV6-6	TRBD1	CASSYSRDRGLLGAFF
TRBJ1-3	TRBV30	TRBD1	CAWGTGEGNTIYF
TRBJ2-7	TRBV27	-	CASSRGGGHGTYEQYF
TRBJ2-1	TRBV19	TRBD2	CASLPTSGLSSYNEQFF